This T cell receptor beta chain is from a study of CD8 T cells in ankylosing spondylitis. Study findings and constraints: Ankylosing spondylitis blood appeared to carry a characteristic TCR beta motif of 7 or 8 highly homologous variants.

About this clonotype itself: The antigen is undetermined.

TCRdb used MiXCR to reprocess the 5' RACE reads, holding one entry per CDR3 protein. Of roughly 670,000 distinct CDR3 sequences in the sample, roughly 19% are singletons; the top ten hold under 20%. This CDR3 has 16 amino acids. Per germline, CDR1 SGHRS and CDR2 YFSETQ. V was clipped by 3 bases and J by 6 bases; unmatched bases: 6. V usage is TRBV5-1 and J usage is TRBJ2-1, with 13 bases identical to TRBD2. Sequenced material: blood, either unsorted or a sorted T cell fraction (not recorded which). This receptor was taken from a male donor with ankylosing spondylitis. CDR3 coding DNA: TGCGCCAGCAGCTCAACCGGACTAGCGGGAGCCAATGAGCAGTTCTTC. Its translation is CASSSTGLAGANEQFF.